These T cell receptor beta chains were read from a single sample in a study of response to subunit inactivated influenza vaccine. Each CDR3 protein is one row after TCRdb ran MiXCR on the RT-PCR reads. The sample contains about 500,000 distinct CDR3 sequences, approximately 17% of which appear only once. Material: CD4+ T cells sorted from PBMCs, obtained roughly 24 months after vaccination. These receptors originate from a man between 50 and 75 years old who received an inactivated influenza vaccine. CDR3s include the opening cysteine and the closing phenylalanine or tryptophan. A D gene is named only where the DNA matches it firmly. Not all rows give a size; the values are once, few, many and, for expanded clones, a class.

v_call	d_call	clone_size	j_call	cdr3_aa	cdr3_nt
TRBV4-1	NA	NA	TRBJ1-3	CASSQDRTRQVSGNTIYF	TGCGCCAGCAGCCAAGATAGGACAAGACAAGTCTCTGGAAACACCATATATTTT
TRBV20-1	TRBD2	few	TRBJ2-1	CSATGTRSANEQFF	TGCAGTGCAACCGGGACTAGATCTGCCAATGAGCAGTTCTTC
TRBV3-1	TRBD2	NA	TRBJ2-2	CASSHRLAATGELFF	TGTGCCAGTAGCCACAGGCTAGCGGCCACCGGGGAGCTGTTTTTT
TRBV4-3	NA	NA	TRBJ2-3	CASSQAGVTDTQYF	TGCGCCAGCAGCCAAGCGGGAGTAACAGATACGCAGTATTTT
TRBV4-1	TRBD1	NA	TRBJ1-2	CASSLTSGTGNYGYTF	TGCGCCAGCAGCCTTACCTCCGGGACAGGGAACTATGGCTACACCTTC
TRBV6-1	TRBD2	few	TRBJ2-7	CASTEQAGHSYEQYF	TGTGCCAGCACGGAACAAGCGGGGCACTCCTACGAGCAGTACTTC
TRBV10-3	NA	few	TRBJ2-7	CAISEYQEQYF	TGTGCCATCAGTGAGTATCAGGAGCAGTACTTC
TRBV20-1	TRBD2	NA	TRBJ2-1	CSARVISGRADNEQFF	TGCAGTGCTAGAGTGATTAGCGGGAGGGCCGACAATGAGCAGTTCTTC
TRBV25-1	TRBD2	few	TRBJ2-4	CASSDFTSGAGSKNIQYF	TGTGCCAGCAGTGATTTTACTAGCGGGGCGGGCTCCAAAAACATTCAGTACTTC
TRBV7-9	NA	few	TRBJ2-7	CASSKAQGHEQYF	TGTGCCAGCAGCAAAGCCCAGGGACACGAGCAGTACTTC
TRBV20-1	TRBD1	many	TRBJ1-5	CSATRQGQNYQPQHF	TGCAGTGCTACCCGACAGGGTCAAAACTATCAGCCCCAGCATTTT
TRBV27	TRBD1	NA	TRBJ2-7	CASSRDSGQGSYEQYF	TGTGCCAGCAGCCGCGACAGCGGACAGGGCTCCTACGAGCAGTACTTC
TRBV4-1	TRBD2	NA	TRBJ2-2	CASSQVGKTSGVIGELFF	TGCGCCAGCAGCCAAGTTGGGAAGACTAGCGGGGTGATCGGGGAGCTGTTTTTT
TRBV18	NA	NA	TRBJ1-5	CASSPGSDNQPQHF	TGTGCCAGCTCACCGGGGTCCGACAATCAGCCCCAGCATTTT
TRBV12-3/TRBV12-4	NA	few	TRBJ1-3	CASSFAGNTIYF	TGTGCCAGCAGTTTTGCTGGAAACACCATATATTTT
TRBV6-5	NA	NA	TRBJ1-5	CASSSTGTENQPQHF	TGTGCCAGCAGTTCCACCGGGACGGAGAATCAGCCCCAGCATTTT
TRBV9	TRBD1	NA	TRBJ2-5	CASSVAGQGWGETQYF	TGTGCCAGCAGCGTCGCTGGACAGGGTTGGGGGGAGACCCAGTACTTC
TRBV5-8	TRBD2	NA	TRBJ2-1	CASSLAGTSGGRNEQFF	TGTGCCAGCAGCTTGGCCGGGACTAGCGGGGGGCGCAATGAGCAGTTCTTC
TRBV27	NA	NA	TRBJ2-7	CASSLTRARPGGSYEQYF	TGTGCCAGCAGTTTAACCCGCGCAAGACCCGGGGGCTCCTACGAGCAGTACTTC
TRBV2	NA	NA	TRBJ1-5	CASTDGNSNQPQHF	TGTGCCAGCACGGACGGCAATAGCAATCAGCCCCAGCATTTT
TRBV25-1	TRBD1	many	TRBJ2-7	CASSRQGGYEQYF	TGTGCCAGCAGCCGACAGGGGGGGTACGAGCAGTACTTC
TRBV10-3	NA	many	TRBJ2-7	CAISERRDSYEQYF	TGTGCCATCAGTGAAAGGAGGGACAGCTACGAGCAGTACTTC
TRBV5-1	NA	NA	TRBJ2-5	CASSLVAAGETQYF	TGCGCCAGCAGCTTGGTCGCGGCAGGGGAGACCCAGTACTTC
TRBV20-1	NA	few	TRBJ1-2	CSARQVANYGYTF	TGCAGTGCTAGACAGGTAGCTAACTATGGCTACACCTTC
TRBV4-3	NA	NA	TRBJ2-3	CASSQDRVGRGRYTDTQYF	TGCGCCAGCAGCCAAGATCGGGTGGGGCGGGGGCGATACACAGATACGCAGTATTTT
TRBV4-3	NA	NA	TRBJ2-1	CASSHKGSYNEQFF	TGCGCCAGCAGCCATAAGGGCTCCTACAATGAGCAGTTCTTC
TRBV24-1	NA	NA	TRBJ2-2	CATTGFLNTGELFF	TGTGCCACTACAGGTTTCCTCAACACCGGGGAGCTGTTTTTT
TRBV4-2	NA	many	TRBJ2-2	CASSEDLNTGELFF	TGTGCCAGCAGCGAGGACCTTAACACCGGGGAGCTGTTTTTT
TRBV2	NA	NA	TRBJ1-1	CASTRLSGGGTEAFF	TGTGCCAGCACTCGCCTATCGGGGGGAGGCACTGAAGCTTTCTTT
TRBV20-1	NA	NA	TRBJ1-5	CSAPNRVSGNQPQHF	TGCAGTGCACCAAACAGGGTATCAGGCAATCAGCCCCAGCATTTT
TRBV20-1	NA	NA	TRBJ1-4	CSASSGTPEKLFF	TGCAGTGCTAGTTCAGGAACTCCTGAAAAACTGTTTTTT
TRBV6-1	NA	NA	TRBJ2-3	CASRRKGSDTQYF	TGTGCCAGCCGCAGGAAGGGTTCAGATACGCAGTATTTT
TRBV7-9	NA	few	TRBJ1-1	CASTLGTVFAEAFF	TGTGCCAGCACGCTGGGAACAGTATTTGCTGAAGCTTTCTTT